The 25 T cell receptor beta chains below all came from one sample that was sequenced in a study of cytomegalovirus exposure and HLA in healthy donors. The PCR was carried out with 60 Vbeta primers and 13 Jbeta primers. Here immunoSEQ multiplex PCR was the method, and the copy in TCRdb shows in-frame clones only, minus some. In the table there are about 78,000 clones, less than 75% of which are singletons. The material sequenced was PBMCs. Every receptor here comes from a man in his thirties or forties in good health and CMV-seropositive.

The chain joins TRBV7-3 to TRBJ1-1, with a possible D match to TRBD1 (5 bases). The germline CDR1 and CDR2 sequences are SGHTA and FQGTGA. Trimming left V 2 bases short and J 7 bases short, with 14 bases between. The CDR3 totals 14 residues. The CDR3 DNA sequence: TGTGCCAGCAGCTTAGTTTGGGGGACTGGTGAAGCTTTCTTT. Translated: CASSLVWGTGEAFF.

This clone was observed a single time. The chain carries TRBV2 and TRBJ2-2; 9 nucleotides line up with TRBD1. CDR1 and CDR2 (germline): SNHLY, FYNNEI. V was pared by 6 bases and J by 7 bases, with 9 bases of the junction left unmatched. The CDR3 is 15 amino acids. CDR3 nucleotide sequence: TGTGCCAGCAGAGGTCCCGGGACAGGGTTCGGGGAGCTGTTTTTT. Protein sequence: CASRGPGTGFGELFF.

This clone was detected a few times. The CDR3 loop is CASSPWTDYEQYF. Written as DNA, the CDR3 is TGTGCCAGCAGCCCATGGACAGACTACGAGCAGTACTTC. The rearrangement links TRBV5-6 to TRBJ2-7, with a tentative D call TRBD1 (6 bases). There are 13 residues in the CDR3. Germline CDR1 reads SGHDT; CDR2 reads YYEEEE. V was trimmed by 4 bases and J by 3 bases, leaving 11 bases between them. Full variable domain (missing parts from reference TRBV5-6 and TRBJ2-7): DAGVTQSPTHLIKTRGQQVTLRCSPKSGHDTVSWYQQALGQGPQFIFQYYEEEERQRGNFPDRFSGHQFPNYSSELNVNALLLGDSALYLCASSPWTDYEQYFGPGTRLTVT.

J is TRBJ1-2 and V is TRBV5-1, with D maybe TRBD1 (5 bases). The length of the CDR3 is 14 residues. Germline V gene data show CDR1 as SGHRS and CDR2 as YFSETQ. Deletions cut 3 bases from V and 5 bases from J, with 14 bases between. The CDR3 loop reads CASSSDHGAYGYTF. CDR3 DNA: TGCGCCAGCAGCTCGGATCATGGGGCGTATGGCTACACCTTC.

This clone was recorded a few times. The J gene is TRBJ2-7, the V gene TRBV28; D is possibly TRBD1 (5 bases). The CDR3 covers 14 residues. Germline V lookup: CDR1 MDHEN, CDR2 SYDVKM. V lost 2 bases to trimming and J lost 6 bases, with 14 bases between them. CDR3 DNA sequence: TGTGCCAGCAGTTTACCCGTCAGGGCTGGCGAGCAGTACTTC. Encoded protein: CASSLPVRAGEQYF. The entire variable domain, with the rest obtained from reference TRBV28 and TRBJ2-7, is as follows: DVKVTQSSRYLVKRTGEKVFLECVQDMDHENMFWYRQDPGLGLRLIYFSYDVKMKEKGDIPEGYSVSREKKERFSLILESASTNQTSMYLCASSLPVRAGEQYFGPGTRLTVT.

The chain's CDR3 is CASSQDRNEKLFF. For the CDR3, the DNA is TGTGCCAGCAGCCAAGACAGAAATGAAAAACTGTTTTTT. The gene calls are TRBV4-2 and TRBJ1-4; D is unresolved. Per germline, CDR1 LGHNA and CDR2 YNFKEQ. CDR3 length: 13 residues. V was clipped by 0 bases and J by 5 bases, with 4 bases between them.

CDR3 residues: CASSVLQGTYEQYF. The DNA for the CDR3 is TGTGCCAGCAGCGTCCTTCAGGGAACCTACGAGCAGTACTTC. The chain combines TRBV11-3 with TRBJ2-7; a possible D gene is TRBD1 (5 bases). The CDR3 runs to 14 residues. Trimming stripped 5 bases from V and 2 bases from J, with 13 bases between. Germline lookup yields CDR1 SGHNT and CDR2 YENEEA.

On this clone itself: At one boundary the junction diverges from the germline segment, which might be a read error. The chain has TRBV7-9 and TRBJ2-3; 13 bases are shared with TRBD2. CDR1 and CDR2 from the germline V gene are SEHNR and FQNEAQ (reference sequence). CDR3 length: 16 amino acids. The CDR3 sequence: CASSAGTSGMTDAQYF. The CDR3 nucleotides are TGTGCCAGCAGCGCTGGGACTAGCGGGATGACAGATGCGCAGTATTTT.

This clone has only a few counts. This sequence joins TRBV7-9 and TRBJ1-4, with 9 bases aligning to TRBD1. V dropped 5 bases and J dropped 11; count of bases not matched to a gene: 21. CDR3 length: 18 residues. The germline gives CDR1 SEHNR, CDR2 FQNEAQ (reference sequence). This chain's CDR3 is CASSPGTGFLGPQPKLFF. The CDR3 DNA is TGTGCCAGCAGCCCCGGGACAGGGTTCCTCGGCCCCCAACCCAAACTGTTTTTT.

This clone was detected a few times. This chain joins TRBV15 and TRBJ2-5, with TRBD2 matching over 13 bases. The ends lost 5 bases at V and 5 bases at J; junction bases unmatched: 8. Looked up from germline, CDR1 is LNHNV and CDR2 is YYDKDF (reference sequence). The CDR3 consists of 16 residues. The CDR3: CATSGQTSGGSETQYF. The CDR3 bases are TGTGCCACCAGCGGCCAGACTAGCGGGGGGTCCGAGACCCAGTACTTC.

V is TRBV19 and J is TRBJ2-3; 8 nucleotides match TRBD2. There are 14 residues in the CDR3. Germline V gene sequence: CDR1 LNHDA, CDR2 SQIVND (reference sequence). Losses at the gene ends were 1 base for V and 5 bases for J; bases not matched to a gene: 2. The CDR3 coding sequence is TGTGCCAGTAGTATAGGCCTAGCGGGAGATACGCAGTATTTT. Translated: CASSIGLAGDTQYF.

This chain uses TRBV27 with TRBJ2-7; weak D call: TRBD1 (6 bases). CDR1 and CDR2 from the germline V gene are MNHEY and SMNVEV (reference sequence). The V end was cut by 2 bases, the J end by 2 bases, with 10 bases between. The length of the CDR3 is 14 residues. The CDR3: CASSLSRGTYEQYF. CDR3 DNA sequence: TGTGCCAGCAGTTTAAGTAGGGGGACCTACGAGCAGTACTTC.

The chain carries TRBV5-1 and TRBJ2-7; TRBD1 aligns across 10 bases. Trimming at V came to 0 bases and at J to 6 bases, leaving 6 bases not matched to a gene. Per germline, CDR1 SGHRS and CDR2 YFSETQ. This CDR3 contains 15 residues. CDR3 coding DNA: TGCGCCAGCAGCTTGGAAGGGACAGGGGCCCGCGAGCAGTACTTC. Its translation: CASSLEGTGAREQYF. The entire variable domain, with the rest obtained from reference TRBV5-1 and TRBJ2-7, is as follows: KAGVTQTPRYLIKTRGQQVTLSCSPISGHRSVSWYQQTPGQGLQFLFEYFSETQRNKGNFPGRFSGRQFSNSRSEMNVSTLELGDSALYLCASSLEGTGAREQYFGPGTRLTVT.

V gene TRBV9 combines with J gene TRBJ1-2; 7 bases agree with TRBD1. V lost 4 bases to trimming and J lost 8 bases; unmatched junction nucleotides: 8. CDR1 is SGDLS, CDR2 YYNGEE, per germline. The CDR3 totals 13 residues. CDR3 DNA sequence: TGTGCCAGCAGCCAAACCGGGACAGACGGCTACACCTTC. It yields the protein CASSQTGTDGYTF.

The V call is TRBV19, the J call TRBJ1-4, with TRBD1 as a possible D gene (6 bases). Germline V gene sequence: CDR1 LNHDA, CDR2 SQIVND (reference sequence). There are 16 residues in the CDR3. V was shortened by 3 bases and J by 1 base, with 12 bases between the two germline ends. The CDR3 region is CASSMRIRGTNEKLFF. The CDR3 coding sequence is TGTGCCAGTAGTATGCGTATCAGGGGAACTAATGAAAAACTGTTTTTT.

V usage is TRBV4-1 and J usage is TRBJ2-7; TRBD1 matches 8 bases. Trimming cost V 4 bases and J 5 bases; bases outside gene matches: 4. The CDR3 totals 13 residues. Per germline, CDR1 MGHRA and CDR2 YSYEKL. As DNA, the CDR3 is TGCGCCAGCAGCCCCGGACAGGGAAACGAGCAGTACTTC. Translating it yields CASSPGQGNEQYF.

With regard to this clone: Other DNA sequences in this specimen translate into the identical CDR3. The chain employs TRBV9 and TRBJ2-7, with 9 positions matching TRBD1. Per the germline V gene, CDR1 is SGDLS and CDR2 is YYNGEE. V shed 4 bases, J shed 1 base, and the junction held 3 bases outside the gene matches. The CDR3 is 14 amino acids. The CDR3 region has the DNA TGTGCCAGCAGCCTGGGACAGGGATCCTACGAGCAGTACTTC. Translated, it gives CASSLGQGSYEQYF.

CDR3 sequence (DNA): TGCGCCAGCAGCCTGGGGACTAGCGGGAACACCGGGGAGCTGTTTTTT. Its protein is CASSLGTSGNTGELFF. The chain couples TRBV5-1 to TRBJ2-2, with 11 bases matching TRBD2. Germline CDR1 SGHRS, CDR2 YFSETQ. The CDR3 is 16 residues long. The ends lost 4 bases at V and 1 base at J; junction bases unmatched: 3. The entire variable domain, with the rest obtained from reference TRBV5-1 and TRBJ2-2, is as follows: KAGVTQTPRYLIKTRGQQVTLSCSPISGHRSVSWYQQTPGQGLQFLFEYFSETQRNKGNFPGRFSGRQFSNSRSEMNVSTLELGDSALYLCASSLGTSGNTGELFFGEGSRLTVL.

Only one count was recorded for this clone. The chain joins TRBV5-1 to TRBJ1-4; 8 nucleotides align to TRBD1. The CDR3 has 15 residues. The V and J ends lost 5 bases and 8 bases, in that order; junction bases with no gene match: 11. CDR1 and CDR2 from the germline V gene are SGHRS and YFSETQ. CDR3 in amino acids: CASSLVGQGNEKLFF. CDR3 bases: TGCGCCAGCAGTTTAGTAGGACAGGGCAACGAAAAACTGTTTTTT.

The table lists this clone with a few counts. V gene TRBV6-1 combines with J gene TRBJ1-1; 8 bases match TRBD1. Germline CDR1 and CDR2: MNHNS and SASEGT. CDR3 length: 13 amino acids. Losses at the gene ends were 5 bases for V and 11 bases for J; bases not matched to a gene: 10. CDR3 nucleotide sequence: TGTGCCAGCAGTCATGGACAGGGAATGATGGCTTTCTTT. Translation: CASSHGQGMMAFF.

This clone is a singleton in its sample. The chain recombines TRBV9 with TRBJ2-1, with 11 nucleotides matching TRBD2. V trimming: 3 bases; J trimming: 9 bases; junction bases outside the gene matches: 8. CDR1 is SGDLS, CDR2 YYNGEE, per germline. CDR3 length: 15 residues. As DNA, the CDR3 is TGTGCCAGCAGCGCGACTAGCGGGGTGTCGGGTGAGCAGTTCTTC. It encodes CASSATSGVSGEQFF.

The chain recombines TRBV2 with TRBJ2-3, with D possibly TRBD1 on 6 matching bases. This CDR3 has 14 residues. Germline CDR1 SNHLY, CDR2 FYNNEI. Trimming cost V 11 bases and J 3 bases, with 18 bases left between them. The CDR3 here is CAVPGQISTDTQYF. The DNA for the CDR3 is TGTGCCGTCCCAGGACAGATTTCAACAGATACGCAGTATTTT.

This rearrangement joins TRBV15 to TRBJ1-4, with D tentatively TRBD1 (5 bases). This CDR3 comprises 15 residues. The germline V and J ends were trimmed by 0 bases and 4 bases, with 9 bases remaining between them. Germline CDR1 reads LNHNV; CDR2 reads YYDKDF (reference sequence). CDR3 in DNA: TGTGCCACCAGCAGAGAGGGCAGGGATAATGAAAAACTGTTTTTT. Protein sequence: CATSREGRDNEKLFF.

The CDR3 sequence: CASSYSSPAGGYGYTF. The CDR3, as DNA: TGTGCCAGCAGTTACTCTTCCCCTGCCGGAGGCTATGGCTACACCTTC. The rearrangement joins TRBV6-5 to TRBJ1-2; no firm D call. This CDR3 comprises 16 residues. Looked up from germline, CDR1 is MNHEY and CDR2 is SVGAGI. Trimming left V 0 bases short and J 4 bases short, with 15 bases between.

The genes are TRBV6-1 and TRBJ1-2; no firm D call. Deletions cut 3 bases from V and 2 bases from J, with 10 bases between. The CDR3 extends over 14 amino acids. In germline, CDR1 is MNHNS, CDR2 SASEGT. In DNA, the CDR3 is TGTGCCAGCAGTGAGCGGCAGCGCAACTATGGCTACACCTTC. Its translation: CASSERQRNYGYTF.